A selection of T cell receptor beta chains follows, all from one sample in a study of blood T cell repertoires in COVID-19. The data were produced by immunoSEQ multiplex PCR, yet TCRdb's version contains in-frame clones alone and is incomplete. In the table there are 150,000 or so clones, around 85% of which are singletons. Sequencing was carried out using peripheral blood. All receptors come from a human donor with acute or convalescent COVID-19. The donor label of this sample is uncertain. Each CDR3 is given with its conserved first and last residue. The D gene is left open where the match is weak. Size is stated for part of the rows, as once, few or many counts, or as a class when the clone is expanded.

.	TRBV5-1	TRBJ1-1	14	.	CASSLLSGKTEAFF	TGCGCCAGCAGCTTGCTATCGGGGAAGACTGAAGCTTTCTTT
.	TRBV19	TRBJ1-2	15	.	CASSIKLDSNYGYTF	TGTGCCAGTAGTATAAAGCTCGACAGTAACTATGGCTACACCTTC
.	TRBV5-4	TRBJ1-5	14	once	CASSLDGSNQPQHF	TGTGCCAGCAGCTTGGACGGGAGCAATCAGCCCCAGCATTTT
.	TRBV2	TRBJ2-5	12	once	CASTPRPETQYF	TGTGCCAGCACCCCGCGCCCAGAGACCCAGTACTTC
.	TRBV5-4	TRBJ2-1	11	.	CASSLRGEQFF	TGTGCCAGCAGCCTACGGGGTGAGCAGTTCTTC
.	TRBV11-2	TRBJ1-1	14	.	CASSAQGGYTEAFF	TGTGCCAGCAGCGCACAGGGTGGATACACTGAAGCTTTCTTT
.	TRBV27	TRBJ1-2	14	.	CASSLSREFHGYTF	TGTGCCAGCAGTTTATCACGGGAATTCCATGGCTACACCTTC
.	TRBV10-3	TRBJ1-1	12	.	CAISRTNTEAFF	TGTGCCATCAGTAGGACAAACACTGAAGCTTTCTTT
.	TRBV29-1	TRBJ2-7	11	.	CSAGSSYEQYF	TGCAGCGCAGGGAGCTCCTACGAGCAGTACTTC
TRBD1	TRBV18	TRBJ2-1	15	.	CASSQDRGAYNEQFF	TGTGCCAGCTCACAAGACAGGGGCGCCTACAATGAGCAGTTCTTC
.	TRBV19	TRBJ1-1	13	few	CASSILGGTEAFF	TGTGCCAGTAGTATCCTGGGGGGAACTGAAGCTTTCTTT
TRBD2	TRBV6-5	TRBJ2-1	15	.	CASSRTSGGYNEQFF	TGTGCCAGCAGCCGAACTAGCGGGGGTTACAATGAGCAGTTCTTC
.	TRBV7-7	TRBJ1-3	15	.	CASSRGQSSGNTIYF	TGTGCCAGCAGCCGCGGACAGAGCTCTGGAAACACCATATATTTT